This T cell receptor beta chain was found in a study of chemoradiotherapy in HPV16-positive cancers. General study points: Better recurrence-free survival went with HPV-responsive T-cell expansion in HPV16-positive patients.

The CDR3 contains 14 residues. Germline V gene sequence: CDR1 MDHEN, CDR2 SYDVKM. V was clipped by 2 bases and J by 0 bases, with 7 bases between them. Some clones are missing from TCRdb's copy, which holds only in-frame ones; the method was immunoSEQ multiplex PCR. The sample shows some 19,000 clones, roughly 84% of them seen only once. Over chemoradiotherapy, repertoires were sampled more than once. Of note for this clone: What it binds is not known.

The V call is TRBV28, the J call TRBJ1-2; D is unresolved. The TCR comes from a human donor with HPV-associated anogenital cancer. The sample was blood, taken from a patient who underwent chemoradiotherapy. In DNA, the CDR3 is TGTGCCAGCAGTTTAGGCGGAGCTAACTATGGCTACACCTTC. Translation: CASSLGGANYGYTF.